In its sample, the clone carrying this T cell receptor beta chain was seen many times. Its antigen is not identified. The record originates from a study of response to subunit inactivated influenza vaccine. Study results and limitations: The authors suggested that few new T cells are recruited per seasonal influenza vaccination.

Trimming cost V 6 bases and J 4 bases, with 16 bases left between them. Looked up from germline, CDR1 is DFQATT and CDR2 is SNEGSKA (reference sequence). The CDR3 spans 14 residues. Each CDR3 protein gets one entry after TCRdb re-called the RT-PCR reads with MiXCR. Of 860,000 or so distinct CDR3 sequences listed, less than 25% are singletons. This chain uses TRBV20-1 with TRBJ2-1; possibly TRBD2 for D (6 bases). The specimen comprised PBMCs from blood, sampled 5 days after vaccination. The TCR sequence derives from a man aged 50-60 years who received an inactivated influenza vaccine. The CDR3 DNA is TGCAGTGCGTCCTCTGCGGGGAGATACAATGAGCAGTTCTTC. It is translated as CSASSAGRYNEQFF.